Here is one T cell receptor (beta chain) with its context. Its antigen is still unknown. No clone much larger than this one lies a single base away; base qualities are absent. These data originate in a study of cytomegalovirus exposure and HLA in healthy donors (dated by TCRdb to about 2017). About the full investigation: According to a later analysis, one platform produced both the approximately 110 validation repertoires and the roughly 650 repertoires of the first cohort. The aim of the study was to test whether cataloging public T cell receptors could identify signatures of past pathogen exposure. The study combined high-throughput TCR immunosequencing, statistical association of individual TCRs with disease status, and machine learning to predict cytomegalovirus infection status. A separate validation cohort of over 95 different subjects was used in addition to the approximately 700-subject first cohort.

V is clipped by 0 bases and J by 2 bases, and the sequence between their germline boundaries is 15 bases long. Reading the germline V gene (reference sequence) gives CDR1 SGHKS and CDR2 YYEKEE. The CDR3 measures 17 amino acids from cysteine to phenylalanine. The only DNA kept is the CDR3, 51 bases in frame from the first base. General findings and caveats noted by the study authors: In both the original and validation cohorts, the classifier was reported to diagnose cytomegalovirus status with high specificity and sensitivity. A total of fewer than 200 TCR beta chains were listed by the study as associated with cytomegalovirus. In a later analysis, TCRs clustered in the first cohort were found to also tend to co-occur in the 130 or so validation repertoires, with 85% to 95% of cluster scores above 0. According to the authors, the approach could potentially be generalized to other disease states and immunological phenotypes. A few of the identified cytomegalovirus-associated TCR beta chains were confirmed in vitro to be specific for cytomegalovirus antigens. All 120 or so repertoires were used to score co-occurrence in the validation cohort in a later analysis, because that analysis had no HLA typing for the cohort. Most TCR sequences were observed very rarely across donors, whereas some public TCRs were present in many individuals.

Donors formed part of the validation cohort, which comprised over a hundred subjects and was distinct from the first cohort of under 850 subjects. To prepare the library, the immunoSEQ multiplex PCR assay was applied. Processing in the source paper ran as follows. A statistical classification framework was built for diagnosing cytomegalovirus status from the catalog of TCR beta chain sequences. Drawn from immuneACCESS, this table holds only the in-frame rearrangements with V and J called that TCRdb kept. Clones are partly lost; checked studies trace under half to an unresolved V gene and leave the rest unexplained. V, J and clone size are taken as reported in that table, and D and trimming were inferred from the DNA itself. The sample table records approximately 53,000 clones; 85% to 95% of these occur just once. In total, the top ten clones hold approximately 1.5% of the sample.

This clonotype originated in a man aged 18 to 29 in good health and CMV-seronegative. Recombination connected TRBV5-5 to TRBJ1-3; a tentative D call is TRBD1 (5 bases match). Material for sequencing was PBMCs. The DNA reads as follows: TGTGCCAGCAGCTTGGACCCCCCCACAGGTACTGGAAACACCATATATTTT. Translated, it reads CASSLDPPTGTGNTIYF.